This entry is about one T cell receptor (beta chain). What it binds is unknown. This specimen comes from a study of T-cell memory formation after mild COVID-19. TCRdb reprocessed the 5' RACE reads with MiXCR, giving one entry per CDR3 protein. The table includes 300,000 to 400,000 distinct CDR3 sequences, under 15% detected once. This CDR3 region has 15 residues. Germline values: CDR1 SQVTM, CDR2 ANQGSEA. The trim removed 7 bases at V and 7 bases at J, leaving 13 bases unmatched. Overall study findings and caveats: Clones shrinking from day 15 to 85 showed even CD4/CD8 mixes; later expanders tilted CD4+.

The specimen was PBMCs or a T cell subset sorted from them (not recorded which). V is TRBV29-1 and J is TRBJ2-1, with 10 bases matching TRBD2. The source is a young man who had mild COVID-19 (a few samples of this study predate the infection). Cell type and time point are not known. CDR3 sequence (DNA): TGCAGCGCGAAAAGGGGAGCGGGGGGGCAGAATGAGCAGTTCTTC. Its protein is CSAKRGAGGQNEQFF.